This T cell receptor (beta chain) was captured in a study of PD-1 blockade in classical Hodgkin lymphoma. The repertoire was sequenced with immunoSEQ multiplex PCR; TCRdb's copy has only in-frame clones and lacks some. This sample has around 4,600 clones, with about 64% found just once. This clone has more than one count but fewer than ten. Trimming took off 5 bases at V and 4 bases at J, with 14 bases between the two ends. The CDR3 contains 14 residues. Time point denoted: cycle 4 day 1 (C4D1), after 5 to 7 weeks of nivolumab. The patients all showed relapse after autologous stem cell transplantation, while their brentuximab vedotin exposure varied. Complete response, partial response or progressive disease constituted the best responses recorded.

The sample consisted of peripheral blood mononuclear cells (PBMCs), taken before the fourth cycle of nivolumab. The gene calls are TRBV5-3 and TRBJ2-3; no reliable D call. TRBV5-3 is an ORF, and what it does is uncertain. This clonotype was sampled from a human donor with classical Hodgkin lymphoma. CDR3 amino acids: CARRSVPRADTQYF. For the CDR3, the DNA is TGTGCCAGAAGATCCGTCCCTCGCGCAGATACGCAGTATTTT.